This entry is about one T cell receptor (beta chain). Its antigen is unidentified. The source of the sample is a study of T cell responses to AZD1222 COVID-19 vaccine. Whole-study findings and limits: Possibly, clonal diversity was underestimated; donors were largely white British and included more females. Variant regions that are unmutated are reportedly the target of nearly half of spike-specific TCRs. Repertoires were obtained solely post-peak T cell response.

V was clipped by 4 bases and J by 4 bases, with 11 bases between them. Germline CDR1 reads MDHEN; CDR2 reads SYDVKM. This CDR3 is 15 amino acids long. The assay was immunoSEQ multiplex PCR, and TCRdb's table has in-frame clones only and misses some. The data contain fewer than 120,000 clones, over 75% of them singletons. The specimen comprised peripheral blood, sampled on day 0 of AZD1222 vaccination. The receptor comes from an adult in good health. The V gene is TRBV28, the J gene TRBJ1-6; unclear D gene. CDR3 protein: CASSSAGAYNSPLHF. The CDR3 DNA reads TGTGCCAGCAGTTCAGCGGGAGCTTATAATTCACCCCTCCACTTT.